The T cell receptor (beta chain) described here comes from a study of PD-L1 blockade in urothelial cancer. Study context: Atezolizumab (1,200 mg intravenously every 3 weeks) began at some point between 2014 and 2016 for patients. Researchers looked at the blood 3 weeks (second dose) and 6 weeks after treatment began.

The CDR3 runs 12 residues. The V end lost 11 bases, the J end lost 5 bases, and 15 bases lay between the germline ends. Germline CDR1 and CDR2: MDHEN and SYDVKM. Assay used: immunoSEQ multiplex PCR; TCRdb lists only in-frame clones, some missing. The table has about 38,000 clones, 75% to 95% seen once. The rearrangement links TRBV28 to TRBJ2-5, with D perhaps TRBD2 (6 bases). The specimen comprised PBMCs, sampled around atezolizumab (anti-PD-L1) treatment. The clonotype comes from a man aged 70-80 years with urothelial cancer. The CDR3: CASAGLRETQYF. The CDR3 coding sequence is TGTGCCTCTGCGGGACTTAGGGAGACCCAGTACTTC.